The source of this TCR beta chain is a study of T cell repertoires in cytomegalovirus infection. Overall study: Both a matching HLA type and CMV infection were indicated by public TCR beta signatures.

This clonotype has a count of ten or more. The germline V gene has CDR1 SGHTA and CDR2 FQGNSA. The CDR3 spans 14 residues. The ends lost 0 bases at V and 2 bases at J; junction bases unmatched: 0. MiXCR, run by TCRdb on the reads, gives a single entry per CDR3 protein. The sample has some 300,000 distinct CDR3 sequences, about an eighth seen once. The receptor was isolated from a human donor in good health (CMV status not recorded). Some clones in this sample may be carry-over from other donors' samples. The J gene is TRBJ2-5, the V gene TRBV7-2, with 7 positions matching TRBD1. What was sequenced was PBMCs. The CDR3 is CASSLAGQQETQYF. The CDR3 DNA reads TGTGCCAGCAGCTTAGCGGGACAGCAAGAGACCCAGTACTTC. Full variable domain (missing parts from reference TRBV7-2 and TRBJ2-5): GAGVSQSPSNKVTEKGKDVELRCDPISGHTALYWYRQSLGQGLEFLIYFQGNSAPDKSGLPSDRFSAERTGGSVSTLTIQRTQQEDSAVYLCASSLAGQQETQYFGPGTRLLVL.